Shown below are 25 T cell receptor beta chains from a single sample sequenced in a study of human T cells and chemical hapten exposure. Each CDR3 protein gets one entry after TCRdb re-called the RACE reads with MiXCR. Counted here are approximately 60,000 distinct CDR3 sequences, 9.3% occurring once; the ten biggest clones make up 13%. Time point specified: patch test 1, 2 weeks after DPC sensitization. Stated treatment: therapeutic diphenylcyclopropenone sensitization with weekly scalp DPC. Sequences were derived from whole blood, sampled in connection with sensitization to the hapten diphenylcyclopropenone (DPC). The receptor source for this set is a woman aged 40 to 50 with alopecia areata. Some clones in this sample may be carry-over from other donors' samples.

This clonotype has a count of ten or more. This rearrangement joins TRBV18 to TRBJ1-2, with TRBD1 matching over 7 bases. The CDR3 is 15 residues long. The V gene's germline CDR1 is KGHSH and CDR2 LQKENI. The trim removed 3 bases at V and 2 bases at J, leaving 6 bases unmatched. The CDR3 loop is CASSPEAGQNYGYTF. In DNA form, the CDR3 reads TGTGCCAGCTCACCGGAGGCGGGACAGAACTATGGCTACACCTTC. Looking up the rest from reference TRBV18 and TRBJ1-2 gives the full variable domain: NAGVMQNPRHLVRRRGQEARLRCSPMKGHSHVYWYRQLPEEGLKFMVYLQKENIIDESGMPKERFSAEFPKEGPSILRIQQVVRGDSAAYFCASSPEAGQNYGYTFGSGTRLTVV.

This clonotype was counted many times. The rearrangement uses TRBV18 and TRBJ1-1, with D unclear. V lost 3 bases, J lost 0 bases, and 5 bases lay in between. Germline V lookup: CDR1 KGHSH, CDR2 LQKENI. CDR3 size: 13 residues. DNA for the CDR3: TGTGCCAGCTCACCCCTATTGAACACTGAAGCTTTCTTT. Its translation is CASSPLLNTEAFF.

This clonotype occurred many times. V and J are TRBV24-1 and TRBJ1-1, with D tentatively TRBD1 (6 bases). The germline CDR1 and CDR2 sequences are KGHDR and SFDVKD. Trimming pared 12 bases from V and 0 bases from J, leaving 19 bases between. The CDR3 spans 15 residues. The CDR3 reads CAAMTGIEVNTEAFF. The CDR3 nucleotides read TGTGCCGCAATGACAGGAATTGAGGTGAACACTGAAGCTTTCTTT.

This clonotype has just a few counts. This chain joins TRBV2 and TRBJ1-2; no clear D gene. Between the trimmed V and J ends, which lost 0 bases and 4 bases, there was a span of 9 bases. Per the germline V gene, CDR1 is SNHLY and CDR2 is FYNNEI. This CDR3 contains 14 residues. CDR3 nucleotides: TGTGCCAGCAGTGAAGCGCGCCAGCCCTATGGCTACACCTTC. It encodes CASSEARQPYGYTF.

This rearrangement joins TRBV28 to TRBJ1-1; D gene uncertain. Germline assignment: CDR1 MDHEN and CDR2 SYDVKM. V was cut by 3 bases and J by 4 bases, with 15 bases left in between. This CDR3 region has 15 residues. The DNA of the CDR3 is TGTGCCAGCAGTTTTTTGGGTCGCGAGGGCACTGAAGCTTTCTTT. It specifies CASSFLGREGTEAFF. The whole variable domain, filled in from reference TRBV28 and TRBJ1-1, reads DVKVTQSSRYLVKRTGEKVFLECVQDMDHENMFWYRQDPGLGLRLIYFSYDVKMKEKGDIPEGYSVSREKKERFSLILESASTNQTSMYLCASSFLGREGTEAFFGQGTRLTVV.

This clonotype came up many times. V and J are TRBV5-5 and TRBJ2-1; TRBD2 aligns across 7 bases. V was pared by 3 bases and J by 0 bases, with 6 bases of the junction left unmatched. CDR3 size: 16 residues. Per the germline V gene, CDR1 is SGHKS and CDR2 is YYEKEE (reference sequence). CDR3 DNA sequence: TGTGCCAGCAGCTGGGGGAGGGGAAGCTCCTACAATGAGCAGTTCTTC. It is translated as CASSWGRGSSYNEQFF.

The rearrangement uses TRBV7-2 and TRBJ1-2, with unresolved D. V was pared by 5 bases and J by 3 bases, with 7 bases between. The CDR3 is 12 amino acids. The germline V gene encodes CDR1 SGHTA and CDR2 FQGNSA. CDR3 nucleotides: TGTGCCAGCAGCCCAGCCTACTATGGCTACACCTTC. This translates into CASSPAYYGYTF.

This clonotype appeared a few times. The chain uses TRBV6-1 and TRBJ1-2; D not resolved. The germline gives CDR1 MNHNS, CDR2 SASEGT. The CDR3 covers 15 residues. The V end lost 4 bases, the J end lost 2 bases, and 14 bases lay between the germline ends. CDR3 region: CASSVFGYSNYGYTF. The CDR3 nucleotides read TGTGCCAGCAGTGTTTTTGGGTACTCCAACTATGGCTACACCTTC.

Many counts were recorded for this clonotype. This chain connects TRBV2 to TRBJ2-3, with TRBD1 matching over 7 bases. The trim removed 5 bases at V and 0 bases at J, leaving 8 bases unmatched. Germline V gene sequence: CDR1 SNHLY, CDR2 FYNNEI. CDR3 size: 16 residues. The CDR3 sequence: CASSRPGQMSTDTQYF. DNA of the CDR3: TGTGCCAGCAGTCGGCCGGGACAGATGAGCACAGATACGCAGTATTTT.

A few counts support this clonotype. The rearrangement links TRBV28 to TRBJ1-2; tentative D call: TRBD1 (5 bases). The CDR3 consists of 13 residues. The V gene's germline CDR1 is MDHEN and CDR2 SYDVKM. The V end was cut by 6 bases, the J end by 2 bases, with 10 bases between. The DNA for the CDR3 is TGTGCCAGCAGCCTCAGGGTCAACTATGGCTACACCTTC. This translates into CASSLRVNYGYTF.

The rearrangement links TRBV12-3 or TRBV12-4 to TRBJ2-2, with 8 positions matching TRBD1. The V segment lost 5 bases and the J segment 6 bases; nucleotides outside the gene matches: 17. CDR3 length: 18 residues. DNA for the CDR3: TGTGCCAGCAGTCCCCTAGGGGACAGGTTTTCTGTCCCCGGGGAGCTGTTTTTT. Amino acid sequence: CASSPLGDRFSVPGELFF.

V is TRBV2 and J is TRBJ2-5; the D is unclear. The length of the CDR3 is 12 residues. V shed 5 bases and J shed 9 bases, with 13 bases lying between them. Germline values: CDR1 SNHLY, CDR2 FYNNEI. CDR3 in DNA: TGTGCCAGCAGTCCCCGACCTGAGGCCCAGTACTTC. Translated: CASSPRPEAQYF.

The sample holds many counts of this clonotype. The J gene is TRBJ2-5, the V gene TRBV4-3; 9 bases are a match to TRBD1. The V gene end was trimmed by 1 base and the J gene end by 4 bases; junction bases not matched to a gene: 16. The CDR3 has 19 residues. In germline, CDR1 is LGHNA, CDR2 YSLEER. The CDR3 protein is CASSQAVPGQGLLGETQYF. The CDR3 DNA is TGCGCCAGCAGCCAAGCCGTACCGGGACAGGGTCTCTTGGGAGAGACCCAGTACTTC.

This clonotype was observed many times. This chain joins TRBV7-6 and TRBJ2-3; D not resolved. CDR3 length: 12 amino acids. V was cut by 5 bases and J by 5 bases, with 8 bases left in between. CDR1 SGHVS and CDR2 FNYEAQ come from the germline V gene. CDR3 protein: CASSPTGDTQYF. The CDR3 DNA is TGTGCCAGCAGCCCGACTGGAGATACGCAGTATTTT.

This clonotype was seen a handful of times. This chain uses TRBV12-3 or TRBV12-4 with TRBJ1-5; 10 bases are a match to TRBD1. The CDR3 has 15 residues. The V gene end was trimmed by 5 bases and the J gene end by 8 bases; junction bases not matched to a gene: 9. This CDR3 reads CASSDPGTGVKPQHF. The DNA for the CDR3 is TGTGCCAGCAGTGACCCTGGGACAGGGGTTAAGCCCCAGCATTTT.

This clonotype was seen at least ten times. The chain employs TRBV29-1 and TRBJ1-2; D remains ambiguous. Trimming took off 7 bases at V and 6 bases at J, with 18 bases between the two ends. The germline gives CDR1 SQVTM, CDR2 ANQGSEA. This CDR3 has 13 residues. The CDR3 here is CSALTPGLDGYTF. The CDR3 DNA follows: TGCAGCGCTTTAACGCCCGGACTTGATGGCTACACCTTC.

This clonotype came up a few times. V is TRBV5-1 and J is TRBJ2-2, with 9 bases that match TRBD2. CDR3 length: 15 amino acids. The V and J ends lost 1 base and 6 bases, in that order; junction bases with no gene match: 4. From germline, CDR1 is SGHRS and CDR2 YFSETQ. The CDR3 sequence: CASSLKRGAPGELFF. DNA of the CDR3: TGCGCCAGCAGCTTGAAGCGGGGGGCCCCCGGGGAGCTGTTTTTT. Filled out from reference TRBV5-1 and TRBJ2-2, the complete variable domain reads KAGVTQTPRYLIKTRGQQVTLSCSPISGHRSVSWYQQTPGQGLQFLFEYFSETQRNKGNFPGRFSGRQFSNSRSEMNVSTLELGDSALYLCASSLKRGAPGELFFGEGSRLTVL.

The rearrangement joins TRBV7-9 to TRBJ1-2; unclear D gene. Germline-derived CDR1 and CDR2 are SEHNR and FQNEAQ (reference sequence). The CDR3 consists of 14 residues. Trimming cost V 0 bases and J 5 bases, with 10 bases left between them. The CDR3, as DNA: TGTGCCAGCAGCTTAGCTGTGGCCATTTATGGCTACACCTTC. Protein product: CASSLAVAIYGYTF.

The chain carries TRBV4-3 and TRBJ1-2; tentative D call: TRBD1 (5 bases). Germline V gives CDR1 LGHNA, CDR2 YSLEER. This CDR3 comprises 15 residues. V was pared by 2 bases and J by 3 bases, with 13 bases between. CDR3 DNA: TGCGCCAGCAGCCAAAATACAGGAGCTCACTATGGCTACACCTTC. This translates into CASSQNTGAHYGYTF.

The sample holds a few counts of this clonotype. The rearrangement uses TRBV7-2 and TRBJ2-7; D remains unclear. CDR3 length: 14 residues. Germline CDR1 reads SGHTA; CDR2 reads FQGNSA. The V and J ends lost 5 bases and 7 bases respectively, with 18 bases between them. Here the CDR3 reads CASSEFLHLGEQYF. The CDR3 DNA is TGTGCCAGCAGCGAGTTCCTGCACCTGGGGGAGCAGTACTTC. Based on the CDR3 plus reference TRBV7-2 and TRBJ2-7, the full variable domain is GAGVSQSPSNKVTEKGKDVELRCDPISGHTALYWYRQSLGQGLEFLIYFQGNSAPDKSGLPSDRFSAERTGGSVSTLTIQRTQQEDSAVYLCASSEFLHLGEQYFGPGTRLTVT.

This clonotype came up many times. The rearrangement uses TRBV4-1 and TRBJ1-2; 8 positions match TRBD1. V was clipped by 1 base and J by 7 bases; unmatched bases: 11. Germline V lookup: CDR1 MGHRA, CDR2 YSYEKL. This CDR3 is built from 16 residues. CDR3 in DNA: TGCGCCAGCAGCCAAGCGGCGGCCAGGGGGCCTCTTGGCTACACCTTC. Its protein is CASSQAAARGPLGYTF.

In its sample, this clonotype was seen many times. V and J are TRBV5-1 and TRBJ2-3, with TRBD2 matching 11 bases. Unmatched junction bases numbered 2, after V lost 4 bases and J lost 4 bases. CDR1 is SGHRS, CDR2 YFSETQ, per germline. The CDR3 spans 14 residues. CDR3 amino acids: CASSRLAGSDTQYF. The CDR3 DNA sequence: TGCGCCAGCAGCCGACTAGCGGGGTCAGATACGCAGTATTTT.

This clonotype showed up many times. The rearrangement links TRBV11-2 to TRBJ1-4; a possible D gene is TRBD1 (5 bases). Germline CDR1 reads SGHAT; CDR2 reads FQNNGV. V lost 8 bases and J lost 6, with 10 bases in between. The CDR3 is made up of 12 amino acids. The CDR3 sequence is CASGGGDEKLFF. The CDR3 bases are TGTGCCAGCGGGGGAGGCGATGAAAAACTGTTTTTT.

This clonotype was counted at least ten times. The chain carries TRBV6-6 and TRBJ1-1, with a possible D match to TRBD1 (5 bases). The CDR3 consists of 16 residues. CDR1 and CDR2 from the germline V gene are MNHNY and SVGAGI (reference sequence). Trimming took 1 base from V and 1 from J, leaving 13 bases between them. For the CDR3, the DNA is TGTGCCAGCAGTTACTGGCAGGGTAATGCGAACACTGAAGCTTTCTTT. This codes for CASSYWQGNANTEAFF.

This clonotype was detected many times. The chain couples TRBV5-4 to TRBJ1-1; D might be TRBD1 (6 bases). The length of the CDR3 is 13 residues. The germline CDR1 and CDR2 sequences are SGHNT and YYREEE (reference sequence). V lost 6 bases and J 5 bases, leaving 14 bases between the germline ends. CDR3 DNA sequence: TGTGCCAGCACCTTTCAGGGGAGGACTGAAGCTTTCTTT. Its protein product is CASTFQGRTEAFF.